This TCR beta chain was identified during a study of shared clonotypes between healthy human individuals. Sequencing was performed with immunoSEQ multiplex PCR; in TCRdb, only in-frame clones are kept and a portion is missing. The data contain approximately 2.1 million clones, approximately 95% of them seen just once; the ten biggest clones take up under 0.45%. There were only Caucasian adults among the donors, and all lived in Nashville, Tennessee. This receptor was taken from a man between 18 and 29 years old in good health. Some clones in this sample may be carry-over from other donors' samples. What was sequenced was naive CD4+ T cells from PBMCs. Subset indicated: CD45RA+ positively selected.

CDR3 coding DNA: TGTGCCAGCAGTTCGGACAGGATCTATGGCTACACCTTC. Translation: CASSSDRIYGYTF. This sequence joins TRBV6-1 and TRBJ1-2; TRBD1 agrees at 7 bases. The germline CDR1 and CDR2 sequences are MNHNS and SASEGT. V lost 5 bases to trimming and J lost 4 bases; unmatched junction nucleotides: 4. This CDR3 spans 13 amino acids.